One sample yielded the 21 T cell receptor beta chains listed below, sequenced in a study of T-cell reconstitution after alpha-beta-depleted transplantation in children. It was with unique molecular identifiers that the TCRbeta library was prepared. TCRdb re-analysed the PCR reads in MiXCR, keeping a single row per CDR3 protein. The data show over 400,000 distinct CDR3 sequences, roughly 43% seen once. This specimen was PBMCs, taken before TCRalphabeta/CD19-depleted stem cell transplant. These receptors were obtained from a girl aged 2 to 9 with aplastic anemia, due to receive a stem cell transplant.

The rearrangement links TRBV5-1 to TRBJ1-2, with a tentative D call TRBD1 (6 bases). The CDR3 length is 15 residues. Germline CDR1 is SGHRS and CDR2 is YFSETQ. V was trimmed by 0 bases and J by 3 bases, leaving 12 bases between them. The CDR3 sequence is CASSLGWDNDYGYTF. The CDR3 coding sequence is TGCGCCAGCAGCTTGGGTTGGGACAACGACTATGGCTACACCTTC.

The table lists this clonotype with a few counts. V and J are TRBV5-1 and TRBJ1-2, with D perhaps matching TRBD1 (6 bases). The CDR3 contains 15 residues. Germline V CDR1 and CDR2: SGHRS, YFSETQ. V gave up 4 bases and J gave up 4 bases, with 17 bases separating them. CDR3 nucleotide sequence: TGCGCCAGCAGCCAAATAGGGGGGGAAGGCTATGGCTACACCTTC. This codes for CASSQIGGEGYGYTF.

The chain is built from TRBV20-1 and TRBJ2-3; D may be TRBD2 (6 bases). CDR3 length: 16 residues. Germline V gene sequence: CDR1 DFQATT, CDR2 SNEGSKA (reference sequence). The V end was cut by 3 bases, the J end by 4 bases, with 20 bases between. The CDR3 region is CSARVPASAPPDTQYF. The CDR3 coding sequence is TGCAGTGCTAGGGTCCCCGCTAGCGCCCCCCCAGATACGCAGTATTTT.

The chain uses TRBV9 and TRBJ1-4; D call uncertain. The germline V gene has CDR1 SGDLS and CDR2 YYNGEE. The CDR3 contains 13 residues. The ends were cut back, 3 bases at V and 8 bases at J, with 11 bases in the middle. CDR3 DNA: TGTGCCAGCAGCGCCGACTCGGGGGAAAAACTGTTTTTT. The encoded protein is CASSADSGEKLFF.

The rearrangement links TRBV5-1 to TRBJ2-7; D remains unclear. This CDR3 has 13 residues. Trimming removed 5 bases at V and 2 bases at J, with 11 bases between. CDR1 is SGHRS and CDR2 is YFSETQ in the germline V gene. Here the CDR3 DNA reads TGCGCCAGCAGGGGCGCCGGACCCTACGAGCAGTACTTC. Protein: CASRGAGPYEQYF.

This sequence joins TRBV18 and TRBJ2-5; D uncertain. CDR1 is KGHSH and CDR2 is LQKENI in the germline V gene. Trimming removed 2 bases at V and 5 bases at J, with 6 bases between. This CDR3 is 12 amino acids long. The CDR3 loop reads CASSPGMETQYF. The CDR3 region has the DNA TGTGCCAGCTCACCAGGGATGGAGACCCAGTACTTC.

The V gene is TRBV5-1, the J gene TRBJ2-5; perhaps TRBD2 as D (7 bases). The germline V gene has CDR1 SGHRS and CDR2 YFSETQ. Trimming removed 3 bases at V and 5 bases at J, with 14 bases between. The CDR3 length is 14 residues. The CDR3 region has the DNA TGCGCCAGCAGCTCTTTGGGGGGGCTGGAGACCCAGTACTTC. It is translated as CASSSLGGLETQYF.

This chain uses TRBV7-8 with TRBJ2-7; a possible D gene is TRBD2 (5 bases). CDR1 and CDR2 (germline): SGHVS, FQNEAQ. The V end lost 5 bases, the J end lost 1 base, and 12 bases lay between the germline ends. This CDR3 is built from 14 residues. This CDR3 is CASSLPRGSYEQYF. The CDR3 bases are TGTGCCAGCAGCCTACCACGGGGTTCCTACGAGCAGTACTTC.

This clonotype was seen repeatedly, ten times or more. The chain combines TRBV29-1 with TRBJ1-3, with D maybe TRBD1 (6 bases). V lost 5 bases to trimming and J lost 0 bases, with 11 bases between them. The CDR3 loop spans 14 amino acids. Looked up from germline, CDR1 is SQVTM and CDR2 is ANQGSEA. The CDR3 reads CSVRTDRSGNTIYF. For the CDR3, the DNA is TGCAGCGTTAGGACAGACCGCTCTGGAAACACCATATATTTT. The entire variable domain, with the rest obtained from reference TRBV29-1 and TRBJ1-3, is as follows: SAVISQKPSRDICQRGTSLTIQCQVDSQVTMMFWYRQQPGQSLTLIATANQGSEATYESGFVIDKFPISRPNLTFSTLTVSNMSPEDSSIYLCSVRTDRSGNTIYFGEGSWLTVV.

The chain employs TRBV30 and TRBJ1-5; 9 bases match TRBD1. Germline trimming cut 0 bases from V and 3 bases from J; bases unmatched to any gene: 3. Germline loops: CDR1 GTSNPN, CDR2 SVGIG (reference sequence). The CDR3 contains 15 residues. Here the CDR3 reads CAWSVGTGPNQPQHF. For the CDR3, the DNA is TGTGCCTGGAGTGTAGGGACAGGGCCCAATCAGCCCCAGCATTTT.

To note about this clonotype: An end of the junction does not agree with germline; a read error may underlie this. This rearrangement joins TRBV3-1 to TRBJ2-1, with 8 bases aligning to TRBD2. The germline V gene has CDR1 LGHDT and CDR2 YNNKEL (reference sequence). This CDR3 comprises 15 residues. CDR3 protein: CASSQYFSGNAERFF. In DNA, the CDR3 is TGTGCCAGCAGCCAGTATTTTAGCGGGAACGCTGAGCGGTTCTTC.

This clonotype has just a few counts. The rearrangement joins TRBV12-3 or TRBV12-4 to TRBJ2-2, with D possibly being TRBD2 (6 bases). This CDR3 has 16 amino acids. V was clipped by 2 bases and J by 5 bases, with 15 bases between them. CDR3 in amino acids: CASSLLSLGGTGELFF. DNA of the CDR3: TGTGCCAGCAGTTTATTGAGCCTAGGAGGGACCGGGGAGCTGTTTTTT.

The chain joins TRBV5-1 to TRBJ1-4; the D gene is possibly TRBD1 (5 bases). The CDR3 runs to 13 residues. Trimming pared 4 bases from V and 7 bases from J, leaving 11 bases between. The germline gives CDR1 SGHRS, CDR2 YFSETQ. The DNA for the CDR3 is TGCGCCAGCAGCCCCGGGGGGTTTGAAAAACTGTTTTTT. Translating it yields CASSPGGFEKLFF.

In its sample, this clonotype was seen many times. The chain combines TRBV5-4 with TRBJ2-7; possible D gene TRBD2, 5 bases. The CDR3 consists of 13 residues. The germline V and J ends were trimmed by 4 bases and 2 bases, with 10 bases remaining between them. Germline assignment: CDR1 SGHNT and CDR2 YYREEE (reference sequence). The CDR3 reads CASSPHGAYEQYF. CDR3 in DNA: TGTGCCAGCAGCCCCCACGGGGCCTACGAGCAGTACTTC.

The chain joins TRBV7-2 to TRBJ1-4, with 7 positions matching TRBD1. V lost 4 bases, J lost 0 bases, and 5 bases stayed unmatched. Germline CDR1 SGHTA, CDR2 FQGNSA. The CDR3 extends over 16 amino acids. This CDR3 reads CASSSRRGSTNEKLFF. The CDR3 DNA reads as TGTGCCAGCAGCTCCCGCAGGGGGTCAACTAATGAAAAACTGTTTTTT.

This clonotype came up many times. The CDR3 DNA follows: TGCGCCAGCAGCTTGGGACATAACTATGGCTACACCTTC. It codes for CASSLGHNYGYTF. The chain joins TRBV5-1 to TRBJ1-2; D gene ambiguous. V dropped 0 bases and J dropped 1 base, with 4 bases sitting between them. This CDR3 comprises 13 residues. Germline loops: CDR1 SGHRS, CDR2 YFSETQ.

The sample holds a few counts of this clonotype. CDR3 bases: TGTGCCAGCAGACCAAGACCGGGACTTTTCTATGGCTACACCTTC. Its protein product is CASRPRPGLFYGYTF. The chain recombines TRBV5-8 with TRBJ1-2; D perhaps matches TRBD1 (5 bases). The V and J ends lost 5 bases and 4 bases respectively, with 18 bases between them. CDR3 length equals 15 residues. CDR1 and CDR2 (germline): SGHTS, YDEGEE. Combining the CDR3 with reference TRBV5-8 and TRBJ1-2 gives the whole variable domain EAGVTQSPTHLIKTRGQQATLRCSPISGHTSVYWYQQALGLGLQFLLWYDEGEERNRGNFPPRFSGRQFPNYSSELNVNALELEDSALYLCASRPRPGLFYGYTFGSGTRLTVV.

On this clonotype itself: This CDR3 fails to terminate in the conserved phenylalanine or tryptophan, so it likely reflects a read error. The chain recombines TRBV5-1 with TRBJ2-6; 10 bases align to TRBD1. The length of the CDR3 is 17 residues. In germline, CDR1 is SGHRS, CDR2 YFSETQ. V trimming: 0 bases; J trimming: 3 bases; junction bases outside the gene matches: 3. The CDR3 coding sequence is TGCGCCAGCAGCTTGGGACAGGGGGCGGTTGGGGCCAACGTCCTGACTCTC. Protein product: CASSLGQGAVGANVLTL.

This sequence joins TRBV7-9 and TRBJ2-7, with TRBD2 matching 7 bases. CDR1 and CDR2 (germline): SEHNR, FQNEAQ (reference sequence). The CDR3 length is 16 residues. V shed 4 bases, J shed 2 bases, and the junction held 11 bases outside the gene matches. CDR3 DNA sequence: TGTGCCAGCAGCTCTCGACTAGCCGTATCAACCTACGAGCAGTACTTC. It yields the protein CASSSRLAVSTYEQYF.

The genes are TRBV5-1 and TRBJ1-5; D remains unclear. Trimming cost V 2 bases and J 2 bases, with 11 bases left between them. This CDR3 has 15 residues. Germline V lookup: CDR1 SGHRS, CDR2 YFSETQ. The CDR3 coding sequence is TGCGCCAGCAGCTTAGCAGGTTACGGCAATCAGCCCCAGCATTTT. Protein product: CASSLAGYGNQPQHF.

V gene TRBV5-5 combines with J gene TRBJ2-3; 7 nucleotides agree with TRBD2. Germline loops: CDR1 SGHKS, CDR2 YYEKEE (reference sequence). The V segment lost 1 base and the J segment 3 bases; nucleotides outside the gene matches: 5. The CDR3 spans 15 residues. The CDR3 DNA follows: TGTGCCAGCAGCTTGTGGAGCGGGGCTACAGATACGCAGTATTTT. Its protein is CASSLWSGATDTQYF.